These 18 T cell receptor beta chains were sequenced from one sample in a study of blood T cell repertoires in COVID-19. This table comes from immunoSEQ multiplex PCR, and its TCRdb copy is limited to in-frame clones, with some not included. The sample shows under 200,000 clones, roughly nine tenths of them seen only once. Source material: peripheral blood. These receptors were obtained from a woman aged 60 to 75 with COVID-19, enrolled during active disease.

The chain carries TRBV30 and TRBJ2-7; the D is unclear. V shed 2 bases and J shed 4 bases, with 9 bases lying between them. The CDR3 totals 12 residues. Germline V CDR1 and CDR2: GTSNPN, SVGIG (reference sequence). Here the CDR3 reads CAWSKTRYEQYF. In nucleotides, the CDR3 is TGTGCCTGGAGTAAGACAAGATACGAGCAGTACTTC.

J is TRBJ1-2 and V is TRBV7-3; weak D call: TRBD1 (6 bases). The CDR3 extends over 13 amino acids. From germline, CDR1 is SGHTA and CDR2 FQGTGA. Trimming stripped 5 bases from V and 4 bases from J, with 11 bases between. This CDR3 reads CASSRGQSYGYTF. The CDR3 DNA sequence: TGTGCCAGCAGCCGAGGACAGAGCTATGGCTACACCTTC.

V is TRBV19 and J is TRBJ2-7, with 13 bases lining up with TRBD2. Trimming cost V 3 bases and J 2 bases; bases outside gene matches: 4. The CDR3 has 16 amino acids. Germline V gene data show CDR1 as LNHDA and CDR2 as SQIVND (reference sequence). The CDR3 DNA follows: TGTGCCAGTAGTATGACTAGCGGGAGGATTGCCTACGAGCAGTACTTC. Translated, it gives CASSMTSGRIAYEQYF.

This rearrangement joins TRBV7-6 to TRBJ2-5, with D unresolved. The CDR3 consists of 15 residues. Per germline, CDR1 SGHVS and CDR2 FNYEAQ. V was clipped by 1 base and J by 1 base, with 10 bases between them. This chain's CDR3 is CASSLGLVTQETQYF. As DNA, the CDR3 is TGTGCCAGCAGCTTAGGGCTGGTCACCCAAGAGACCCAGTACTTC. The full variable domain, its missing parts supplied by reference TRBV7-6 and TRBJ2-5, is GAGVSQSPRYKVTKRGQDVALRCDPISGHVSLYWYRQALGQGPEFLTYFNYEAQQDKSGLPNDRFSAERPEGSISTLTIQRTEQRDSAMYRCASSLGLVTQETQYFGPGTRLLVL.

The V gene is TRBV9, the J gene TRBJ2-3; 9 positions agree with TRBD1. The J segment lost 3 bases and the V segment lost 4 bases, leaving 12 bases of the junction unmatched. Germline V gene data show CDR1 as SGDLS and CDR2 as YYNGEE. The CDR3 sequence is 17 residues long. CDR3 sequence reads: CASSLSPPGQGTDTQYF. The CDR3 region has the DNA TGTGCCAGCAGCTTATCCCCTCCGGGACAGGGTACAGATACGCAGTATTTT.

The V and J genes are TRBV19 and TRBJ1-2, with 9 bases identical to TRBD1. CDR1 is LNHDA, CDR2 SQIVND, per germline (reference sequence). V shed 7 bases, J shed 3 bases, and the junction held 9 bases outside the gene matches. The CDR3 extends over 15 amino acids. CDR3 sequence reads: CASTYSTGGYYGYTF. CDR3 bases: TGTGCCAGTACCTATTCGACAGGGGGTTACTATGGCTACACCTTC.

The V gene is TRBV3-1 (or the pseudogene TRBV3-2), the J gene TRBJ2-7, with D possibly matching TRBD1 (5 bases). CDR3 length: 13 amino acids. Trimming stripped 4 bases from V and 5 bases from J, with 12 bases between. In germline, CDR1 is LGHDT, CDR2 YNNKEL (reference sequence). This CDR3 reads CASSLGAPNEQYF. The CDR3 DNA follows: TGTGCCAGCAGCCTAGGGGCTCCTAACGAGCAGTACTTC.

The CDR3 DNA follows: TGTGCTAGTGGTTTGTGGCTAGCGGGAGTTACGCAGTATTTT. Protein product: CASGLWLAGVTQYF. The chain combines TRBV12-5 with TRBJ2-3; 10 positions match TRBD2. The CDR3 extends over 14 amino acids. Germline CDR1 and CDR2: LGHNT and FRNRAP. The trim removed 2 bases at V and 8 bases at J, leaving 4 bases unmatched. The full variable domain, completed using reference TRBV12-5 and TRBJ2-3, is DARVTQTPRHKVTEMGQEVTMRCQPILGHNTVFWYRQTMMQGLELLAYFRNRAPLDDSGMPKDRFSAEMPDATLATLKIQPSEPRDSAVYFCASGLWLAGVTQYFGPGTRLTVL.

This clone was detected only a few times. The CDR3 DNA sequence: TGCGCCAGCTTCATGGCCCCCAGCTCCTACGAGCAGTACTTC. It encodes CASFMAPSSYEQYF. The chain links TRBV5-1 to TRBJ2-7; no reliable D call. The CDR3 totals 14 residues. Looked up from germline, CDR1 is SGHRS and CDR2 is YFSETQ. The V and J ends lost 7 bases and 0 bases respectively, with 14 bases between them. The variable domain in full, completed from reference TRBV5-1 and TRBJ2-7, reads KAGVTQTPRYLIKTRGQQVTLSCSPISGHRSVSWYQQTPGQGLQFLFEYFSETQRNKGNFPGRFSGRQFSNSRSEMNVSTLELGDSALYLCASFMAPSSYEQYFGPGTRLTVT.

The gene calls are TRBV7-2 and TRBJ1-5; no clear D. The CDR3 totals 14 residues. V shed 3 bases and J shed 0 bases, with 6 bases lying between them. Germline CDR1 reads SGHTA; CDR2 reads FQGNSA. CDR3 residues: CASSFYLSNQPQHF. CDR3 in DNA: TGTGCCAGCAGCTTTTATCTTAGCAATCAGCCCCAGCATTTT.

This clone was seen a few times. V is TRBV4-3 and J is TRBJ2-7, with TRBD2 matching over 7 bases. This CDR3 is 15 amino acids long. The J segment lost 2 bases and the V segment lost 0 bases, leaving 4 bases of the junction unmatched. Germline CDR1 LGHNA, CDR2 YSLEER. CDR3 loop: CASSQERGSAYEQYF. CDR3 nucleotides: TGCGCCAGCAGCCAAGAGCGGGGGAGCGCCTACGAGCAGTACTTC.

The chain couples TRBV7-8 to TRBJ2-2, with unresolved D. The germline V and J ends were trimmed by 5 bases and 4 bases, with 11 bases remaining between them. Per germline, CDR1 SGHVS and CDR2 FQNEAQ. The CDR3 extends over 14 amino acids. The CDR3 loop is CASSHQTGTGELFF. The CDR3 DNA reads as TGTGCCAGCAGCCACCAAACGGGCACCGGGGAGCTGTTTTTT.

The J gene is TRBJ1-4, the V gene TRBV6-5, with unresolved D. Germline CDR1 is MNHEY and CDR2 is SVGAGI. The CDR3 contains 13 residues. V was cut by 10 bases and J by 4 bases, with 13 bases left in between. CDR3 protein: CATTRLLNEKLFF. Here the CDR3 DNA reads TGTGCCACCACCCGACTTCTTAATGAAAAACTGTTTTTT.

J is TRBJ2-7 and V is TRBV10-2; 9 nucleotides align to TRBD2. There are 15 residues in the CDR3. The trim removed 8 bases at V and 2 bases at J, leaving 10 bases unmatched. In germline, CDR1 is WSHSY, CDR2 SAAADI. Here the CDR3 reads CASWGGGRGTYEQYF. DNA of the CDR3: TGCGCCAGCTGGGGGGGCGGGAGGGGAACCTACGAGCAGTACTTC.

The V call is TRBV18, the J call TRBJ2-7; possible D gene TRBD1, 6 bases. The germline V and J ends were trimmed by 4 bases and 1 base, with 17 bases remaining between them. From germline, CDR1 is KGHSH and CDR2 LQKENI. The CDR3 is made up of 16 amino acids. In nucleotides, the CDR3 is TGTGCCAGCTCACACCGTCGGACAGATTTATCCTACGAGCAGTACTTC. This codes for CASSHRRTDLSYEQYF.

The chain has TRBV19 and TRBJ2-1; 7 nucleotides line up with TRBD2. Trimming took 8 bases from V and 5 from J; bases not matched to a gene: 6. Germline V CDR1 and CDR2: LNHDA, SQIVND (reference sequence). This CDR3 contains 13 residues. The CDR3 DNA reads TGTGCCAGTGTCATGGGAGGGCACAATGAGCAGTTCTTC. This codes for CASVMGGHNEQFF.

This sequence joins TRBV6-4 and TRBJ2-1; 7 bases fit TRBD1. V gave up 3 bases and J gave up 10 bases; unmatched junction bases: 12. Germline CDR1 and CDR2: MRHNA and SNTAGT. There are 15 residues in the CDR3. The CDR3 DNA reads as TGTGCCAGCAGTGAACAGGGGCAGGGTACAAGCGAGCAGTTCTTC. This gives the protein CASSEQGQGTSEQFF.

The gene calls are TRBV6-5 and TRBJ2-7; TRBD2 might be the D (5 bases). Trimming left V 2 bases short and J 3 bases short, with 14 bases between. The CDR3 length is 15 residues. The germline V gene has CDR1 MNHEY and CDR2 SVGAGI. CDR3 DNA: TGTGCCAGCAGTTACCTAGCATTGGGAAGCTACGAGCAGTACTTC. Residues: CASSYLALGSYEQYF.